The clone carrying this T cell receptor (beta chain) was observed at least ten times. The antigen is undetermined. The CDR3 is 15 amino acids. Germline-derived CDR1 and CDR2 are MDHEN and SYDVKM. The V and J ends lost 6 bases and 6 bases, in that order; junction bases with no gene match: 6. The data were taken from a study of T cells in Graves' hyperthyroidism and ophthalmopathy. Study in general: Peripheral blood samples were taken at initial diagnosis, prior to any treatment.

Whole-study results and caveats: Clonotypes that were expanded in thyroid above 0.001 mostly appeared in blood too. With a median lead of 6.5 months before onset, the model predicted ophthalmopathy.

RNA transcripts yielded amplified TCR beta CDR3 regions. HTBI primers drove first-round RT-PCR of the TCR CDR3. TCRdb passed the multiplex PCR reads through MiXCR, listing each CDR3 protein once. The sample yields about 640,000 distinct CDR3 sequences, 20% to 25% seen once. The sequenced material came from blood. The sequence was collected from a man between 25 and 39 years old with Graves' ophthalmopathy. V and J are TRBV28 and TRBJ2-1; 12 bases match TRBD2. This CDR3 reads CASSLLAGGGNEQFF. Here the CDR3 DNA reads TGTGCCAGCAGCCTACTAGCGGGAGGAGGCAATGAGCAGTTCTTC.